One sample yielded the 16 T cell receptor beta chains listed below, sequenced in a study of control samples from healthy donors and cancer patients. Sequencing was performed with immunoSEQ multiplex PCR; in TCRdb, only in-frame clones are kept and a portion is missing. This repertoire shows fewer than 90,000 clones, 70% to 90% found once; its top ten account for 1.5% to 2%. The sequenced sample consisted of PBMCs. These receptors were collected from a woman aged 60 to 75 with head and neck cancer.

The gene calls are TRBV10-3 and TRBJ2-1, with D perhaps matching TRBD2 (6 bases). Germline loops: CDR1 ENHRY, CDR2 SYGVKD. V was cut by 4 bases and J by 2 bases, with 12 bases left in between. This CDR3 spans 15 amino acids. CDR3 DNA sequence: TGTGCCATCAGTGGAGGGACTGAAGCCTACAATGAGCAGTTCTTC. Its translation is CAISGGTEAYNEQFF.

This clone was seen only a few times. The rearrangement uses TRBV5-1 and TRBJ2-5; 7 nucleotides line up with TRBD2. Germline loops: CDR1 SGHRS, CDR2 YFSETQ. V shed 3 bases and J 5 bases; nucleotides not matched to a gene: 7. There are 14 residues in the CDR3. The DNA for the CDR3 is TGCGCCAGCAGCTGGGAGGGCCGAGGTGAGACCCAGTACTTC. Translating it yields CASSWEGRGETQYF.

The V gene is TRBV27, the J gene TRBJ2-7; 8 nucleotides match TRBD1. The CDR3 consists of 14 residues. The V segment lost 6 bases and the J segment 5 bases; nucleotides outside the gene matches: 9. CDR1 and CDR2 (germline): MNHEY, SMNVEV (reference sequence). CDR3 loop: CASSRTGRGHEQYF. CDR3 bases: TGTGCCAGCAGCAGGACAGGGCGAGGCCACGAGCAGTACTTC.

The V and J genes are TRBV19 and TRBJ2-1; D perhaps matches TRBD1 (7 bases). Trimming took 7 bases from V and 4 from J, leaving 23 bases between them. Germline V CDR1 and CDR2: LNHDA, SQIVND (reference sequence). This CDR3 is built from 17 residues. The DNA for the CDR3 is TGTGCCAGTACCCCTCAGGTGCGGGACAGAAGTTACAATGAGCAGTTCTTC. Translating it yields CASTPQVRDRSYNEQFF.

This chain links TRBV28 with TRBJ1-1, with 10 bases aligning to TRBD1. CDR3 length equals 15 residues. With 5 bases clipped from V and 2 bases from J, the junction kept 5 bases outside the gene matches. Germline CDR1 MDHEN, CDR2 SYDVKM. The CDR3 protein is CASSTGQGGNTEAFF. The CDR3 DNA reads TGTGCCAGCAGTACTGGACAGGGGGGAAACACTGAAGCTTTCTTT.

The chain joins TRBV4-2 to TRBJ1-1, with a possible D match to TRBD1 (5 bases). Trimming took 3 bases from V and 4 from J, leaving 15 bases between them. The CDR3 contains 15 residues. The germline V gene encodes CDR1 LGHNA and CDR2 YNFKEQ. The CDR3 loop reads CASSQPQLGGTEAFF. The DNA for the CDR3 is TGTGCCAGCAGCCAGCCACAGTTGGGGGGCACTGAAGCTTTCTTT.

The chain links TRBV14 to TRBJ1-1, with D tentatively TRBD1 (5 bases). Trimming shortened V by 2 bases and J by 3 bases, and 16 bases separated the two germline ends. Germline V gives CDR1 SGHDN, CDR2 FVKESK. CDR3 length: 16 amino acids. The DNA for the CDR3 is TGTGCCAGCAGCCAAATACCTGACAGAAAGTACACTGAAGCTTTCTTT. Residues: CASSQIPDRKYTEAFF.

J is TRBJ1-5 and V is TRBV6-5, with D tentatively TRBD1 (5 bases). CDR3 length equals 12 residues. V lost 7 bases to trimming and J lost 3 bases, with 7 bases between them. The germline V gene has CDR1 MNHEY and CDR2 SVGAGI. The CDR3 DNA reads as TGTGCCAGCAAGGGGTACAATCAGCCCCAGCATTTT. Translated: CASKGYNQPQHF.

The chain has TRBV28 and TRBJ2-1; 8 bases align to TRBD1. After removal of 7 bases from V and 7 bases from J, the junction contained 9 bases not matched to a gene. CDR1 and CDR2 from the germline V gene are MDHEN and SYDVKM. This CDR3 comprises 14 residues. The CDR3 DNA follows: TGTGCCAGCACCCCCCACAGGACAGGGAATGAGCAGTTCTTC. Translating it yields CASTPHRTGNEQFF.

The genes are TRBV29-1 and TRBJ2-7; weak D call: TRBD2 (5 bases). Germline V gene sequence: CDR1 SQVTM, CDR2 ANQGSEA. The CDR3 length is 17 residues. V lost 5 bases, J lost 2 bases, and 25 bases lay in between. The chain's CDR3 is CSVNLILPPPGAYEQYF. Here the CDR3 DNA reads TGCAGCGTTAACCTAATCCTACCCCCCCCCGGGGCCTACGAGCAGTACTTC.

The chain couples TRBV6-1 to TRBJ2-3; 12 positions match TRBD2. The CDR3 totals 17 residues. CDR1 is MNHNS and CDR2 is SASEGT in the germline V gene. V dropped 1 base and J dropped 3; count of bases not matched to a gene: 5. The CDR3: CASSEETSGRRTDTQYF. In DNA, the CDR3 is TGTGCCAGCAGTGAAGAGACTAGCGGGAGAAGGACAGATACGCAGTATTTT.

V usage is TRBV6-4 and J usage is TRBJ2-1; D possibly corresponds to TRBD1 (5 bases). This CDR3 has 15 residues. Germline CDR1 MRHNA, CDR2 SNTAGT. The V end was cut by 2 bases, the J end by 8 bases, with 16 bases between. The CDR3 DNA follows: TGTGCCAGCAGTGACACAGGCCAGGGCATTCATGAGCAGTTCTTC. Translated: CASSDTGQGIHEQFF.

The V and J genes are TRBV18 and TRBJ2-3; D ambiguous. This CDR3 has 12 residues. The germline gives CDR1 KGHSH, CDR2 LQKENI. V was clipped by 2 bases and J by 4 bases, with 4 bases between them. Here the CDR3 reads CASSPGPDTQYF. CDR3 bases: TGTGCCAGCTCACCAGGGCCAGATACGCAGTATTTT.

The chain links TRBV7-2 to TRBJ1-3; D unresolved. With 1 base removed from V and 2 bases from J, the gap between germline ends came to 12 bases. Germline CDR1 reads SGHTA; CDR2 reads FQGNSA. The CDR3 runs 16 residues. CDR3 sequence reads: CASSLGTQATGNTIYF. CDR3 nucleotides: TGTGCCAGCAGCTTAGGGACCCAGGCCACTGGAAACACCATATATTTT. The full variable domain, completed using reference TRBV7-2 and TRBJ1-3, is GAGVSQSPSNKVTEKGKDVELRCDPISGHTALYWYRQSLGQGLEFLIYFQGNSAPDKSGLPSDRFSAERTGGSVSTLTIQRTQQEDSAVYLCASSLGTQATGNTIYFGEGSWLTVV.

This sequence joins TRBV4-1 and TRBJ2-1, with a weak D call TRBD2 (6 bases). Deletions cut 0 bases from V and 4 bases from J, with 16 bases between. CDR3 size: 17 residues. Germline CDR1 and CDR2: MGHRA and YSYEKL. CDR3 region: CASSQESGGNSYNEQFF. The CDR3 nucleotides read TGCGCCAGCAGCCAAGAAAGTGGGGGGAACTCATACAATGAGCAGTTCTTC.

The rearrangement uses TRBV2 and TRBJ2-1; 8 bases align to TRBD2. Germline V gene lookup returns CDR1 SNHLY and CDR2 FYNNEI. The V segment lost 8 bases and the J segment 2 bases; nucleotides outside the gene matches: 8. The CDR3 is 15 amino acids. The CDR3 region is CASVYSGTAYNEQFF. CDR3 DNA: TGTGCCAGCGTTTATAGCGGGACCGCCTACAATGAGCAGTTCTTC.